This T cell receptor beta chain was captured in a study of T cells in Graves' hyperthyroidism and ophthalmopathy. Amplified TCR beta CDR3 regions derived from RNA transcripts. A first-round RT-PCR of the TCR CDR3 used the HTBI primer set. TCRdb fed the multiplex PCR reads into MiXCR, producing one record per CDR3 protein. Of about 380,000 distinct CDR3 sequences detected, about 14% appear once; the ten largest clones hold around 20%. The CDR3 is 12 amino acids. From germline, CDR1 is LNHDA and CDR2 SQIVND (reference sequence). Trimming took off 5 bases at V and 7 bases at J, with 9 bases between the two ends.

The sample taken for sequencing was blood. The rearrangement uses TRBV19 and TRBJ1-5; D perhaps matches TRBD1 (5 bases). The clonotype comes from a woman aged 25-40 years with Graves' ophthalmopathy. The CDR3 sequence is CASSLGVQPQHF. The CDR3 region has the DNA TGTGCCAGTAGTTTAGGGGTACAGCCCCAGCATTTT.